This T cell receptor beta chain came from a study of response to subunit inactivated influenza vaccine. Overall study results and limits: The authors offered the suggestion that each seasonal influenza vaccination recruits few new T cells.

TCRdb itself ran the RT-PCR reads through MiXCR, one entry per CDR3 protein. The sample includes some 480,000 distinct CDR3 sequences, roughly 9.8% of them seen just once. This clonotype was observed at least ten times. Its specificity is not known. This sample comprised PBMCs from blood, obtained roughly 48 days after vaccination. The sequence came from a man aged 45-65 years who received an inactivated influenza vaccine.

The CDR3 loop reads CASSYRVNTEAFF. CDR3 bases: TGTGCCAGCAGTTACAGGGTGAACACTGAAGCTTTCTTT. The J gene is TRBJ1-1, the V gene TRBV6-2 or TRBV6-3, with D uncertain. This CDR3 spans 13 amino acids. The germline V gene encodes CDR1 MNHEY and CDR2 SVGEGT. The germline V and J ends were trimmed by 2 bases and 0 bases, with 4 bases remaining between them.